The sample holds many counts of the clone carrying this T cell receptor beta chain. As yet, its antigen is unknown. They built TCR cDNA with 5'RACE template switching, a step that put in a universal primer site and UMIs. Each CDR3 protein gets one entry after TCRdb re-called the 5' RACE reads with MiXCR. The table includes roughly 150,000 distinct CDR3 sequences, 6% to 7.5% detected once. Germline V gene sequence: CDR1 DFQATT, CDR2 SNEGSKA (reference sequence). The V segment lost 0 bases and the J segment 5 bases; nucleotides outside the gene matches: 9. CDR3 length: 16 residues. This specimen belongs to a study of T cells after yellow fever vaccination. On the study more broadly: SMART-Seq v4 Ultra Low Input prepared the low-cell-number fractions. Whole-study findings and limits: At 95% to 96% for CD4 and over 80% for CD8, most primary-vaccination clones showed up again after the booster. The CD4 and CD8 compartments had a small share of their clonotypes in common.

Source: CD4+ T cells sorted from PBMCs, taken about 5 days after the first yellow fever vaccination. The chain combines TRBV20-1 with TRBJ2-2; 7 bases align to TRBD1. The origin of this receptor is a man aged 18 to 35 who received the YFV17D yellow fever vaccine. CDR3 protein: CSARDQGVGVTGELFF. CDR3 coding DNA: TGCAGTGCTAGAGACCAGGGGGTAGGAGTGACCGGGGAGCTGTTTTTT.